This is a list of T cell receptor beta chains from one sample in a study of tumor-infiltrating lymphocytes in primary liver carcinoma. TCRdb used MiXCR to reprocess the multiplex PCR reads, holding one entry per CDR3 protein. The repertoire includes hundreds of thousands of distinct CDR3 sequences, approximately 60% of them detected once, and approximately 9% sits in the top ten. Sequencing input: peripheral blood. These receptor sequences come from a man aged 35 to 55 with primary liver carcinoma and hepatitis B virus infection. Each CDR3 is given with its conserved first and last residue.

CDR3 protein: CASSQVDGRNQPQHF
CDR3 length: 15
V gene: TRBV6-2/TRBV6-3
J gene: TRBJ1-5

CDR3 protein: CASSSRLAGVTDTQYF
CDR3 length: 16
V gene: TRBV5-4
J gene: TRBJ2-3

CDR3 protein: CASSLVGWGTEAFF
CDR3 length: 14
V gene: TRBV5-1
J gene: TRBJ1-1

CDR3 protein: CARSGEMNQPQHF
CDR3 length: 13
V gene: TRBV6-4
J gene: TRBJ1-5

CDR3 protein: CASSGRHLSEQYF
CDR3 length: 13
V gene: TRBV30
J gene: TRBJ2-7

CDR3 protein: CASGDTSGSRETQYF
CDR3 length: 15
V gene: TRBV28
J gene: TRBJ2-5

CDR3 protein: CTSSLDRLNTEAFF
CDR3 length: 14
V gene: TRBV4-1
J gene: TRBJ1-1

CDR3 protein: CASRQDLNSEANVLTF
CDR3 length: 16
V gene: TRBV6-2/TRBV6-3
J gene: TRBJ2-6

CDR3 protein: CATSERAGNYGYAF
CDR3 length: 14
V gene: TRBV24-1
J gene: TRBJ1-2

CDR3 protein: CASSFQGLNQPQHF
CDR3 length: 14
V gene: TRBV28
J gene: TRBJ1-5

CDR3 protein: CASSVTGLGKTQYF
CDR3 length: 14
V gene: TRBV6-6
J gene: TRBJ2-5

CDR3 protein: CASREERQAYNEQFF
CDR3 length: 15
V gene: TRBV6-1
J gene: TRBJ2-1

CDR3 protein: CASSSNPGQGALANYGYTF
CDR3 length: 19
V gene: TRBV5-1
J gene: TRBJ1-2

CDR3 protein: CASSLTRRAGELFF
CDR3 length: 14
V gene: TRBV11-3
J gene: TRBJ2-2

CDR3 protein: CAWGVTSGRADAQYF
CDR3 length: 15
V gene: TRBV30
J gene: TRBJ2-3

CDR3 protein: CSVEVEQGSNTEAFF
CDR3 length: 15
V gene: TRBV29-1
J gene: TRBJ1-1

CDR3 protein: CASSFSPRRTGNQPQHF
CDR3 length: 17
V gene: TRBV11-2
J gene: TRBJ1-5

CDR3 protein: CASRRRGLVSCAEQYF
CDR3 length: 16
V gene: TRBV10-1
J gene: TRBJ2-7

CDR3 protein: CARSPTGQGAYEQYF
CDR3 length: 15
V gene: TRBV6-5
J gene: TRBJ2-7

CDR3 protein: CTSSLVAADQPQHF
CDR3 length: 14
V gene: TRBV4-2
J gene: TRBJ1-5

CDR3 protein: CASSYFRLAGGWGHNEQFF
CDR3 length: 19
V gene: TRBV6-6
J gene: TRBJ2-1

CDR3 protein: CASTWQGREKLFF
CDR3 length: 13
V gene: TRBV7-9
J gene: TRBJ1-4

CDR3 protein: CASSRGQGFYGYTF
CDR3 length: 14
V gene: TRBV5-4
J gene: TRBJ1-2

CDR3 protein: CASTQGAKTDTQYF
CDR3 length: 14
V gene: TRBV5-1
J gene: TRBJ2-3

CDR3 protein: CASSLGLAETDERYF
CDR3 length: 15
V gene: TRBV11-1
J gene: TRBJ2-7

CDR3 protein: CASSWDREIYEQYF
CDR3 length: 14
V gene: TRBV2
J gene: TRBJ2-7

CDR3 protein: CTSSLTGGLEAFF
CDR3 length: 13
V gene: TRBV6-2/TRBV6-3
J gene: TRBJ1-1

CDR3 protein: CASNPSGRGGTGDLFF
CDR3 length: 16
V gene: TRBV4-2
J gene: TRBJ2-2

CDR3 protein: CASSRLGGTESYNEQFF
CDR3 length: 17
V gene: TRBV6-5
J gene: TRBJ2-1

CDR3 protein: CAIRIRASETEQYF
CDR3 length: 14
V gene: TRBV10-3
J gene: TRBJ2-7

CDR3 protein: CSVEGTRGLPQETQYF
CDR3 length: 16
V gene: TRBV29-1
J gene: TRBJ2-5